These 11 T cell receptor beta chains were sequenced from one sample in a study of T cell responses to AZD1222 COVID-19 vaccine. Assay used: immunoSEQ multiplex PCR; TCRdb lists only in-frame clones, some missing. Of 130,000 or so clones in the sample, about 93% were seen once. The source was peripheral blood, collected on day 0 of AZD1222 vaccination. Receptors originate from an adult in good health.

Only one count was recorded for this clone. The chain couples TRBV6-1 to TRBJ1-1, with 7 nucleotides matching TRBD1. V trimming: 2 bases; J trimming: 7 bases; junction bases outside the gene matches: 10. Germline lookup yields CDR1 MNHNS and CDR2 SASEGT. The CDR3 is made up of 15 amino acids. The CDR3 DNA sequence: TGTGCCAGCAGTGAAAATGTCAGGGGGAGAGGTGAAGCTTTCTTT. This codes for CASSENVRGRGEAFF.

The table lists this clone with a count of one. The chain uses TRBV28 and TRBJ2-3, with 11 nucleotides matching TRBD2. V lost 6 bases to trimming and J lost 4 bases; unmatched junction nucleotides: 18. The CDR3 loop spans 19 amino acids. CDR1 MDHEN and CDR2 SYDVKM come from the germline V gene. The CDR3 bases are TGTGCCAGCAGCCTCGTCCCCCGTTTACTAGCGGGAGTAGCAGATACGCAGTATTTT. Protein: CASSLVPRLLAGVADTQYF.

The rearrangement links TRBV6-5 to TRBJ1-4; TRBD1 might be the D (5 bases). The CDR3 has 15 amino acids. Germline values: CDR1 MNHEY, CDR2 SVGAGI. Trimming removed 6 bases from V and 8 bases from J, with 19 bases in between. Here the CDR3 reads CASSSGAKMGEKLFF. For the CDR3, the DNA is TGTGCCAGCAGCTCCGGGGCCAAGATGGGAGAAAAACTGTTTTTT.

This chain joins TRBV19 and TRBJ1-1; D not certain. In germline, CDR1 is LNHDA, CDR2 SQIVND (reference sequence). This CDR3 contains 12 residues. Trimming cost V 4 bases and J 3 bases, with 6 bases left between them. The CDR3 DNA reads TGTGCCAGTAGTAGAGGGTACACTGAAGCTTTCTTT. This codes for CASSRGYTEAFF.

The chain employs TRBV6-2 or TRBV6-3 and TRBJ1-5, with a weak D call TRBD1 (6 bases). The CDR3 covers 15 residues. With 7 bases removed from V and 0 bases from J, the gap between germline ends came to 13 bases. The V gene's germline CDR1 is MNHEY and CDR2 SVGEGT. CDR3 DNA: TGTGCCAGCACCCCTGGGACATATAGCAATCAGCCCCAGCATTTT. Protein: CASTPGTYSNQPQHF.

The chain recombines TRBV5-8 with TRBJ2-3, with 11 bases matching TRBD2. Looked up from germline, CDR1 is SGHTS and CDR2 is YDEGEE. The junction had 4 bases not matched to a gene; V was cut back by 2 bases and J by 5 bases. The CDR3 is 15 residues long. The CDR3 reads CASSFSGREEDTQYF. The DNA of the CDR3 is TGTGCCAGCAGCTTTAGCGGGAGGGAGGAAGATACGCAGTATTTT.

This rearrangement joins TRBV7-9 to TRBJ2-7; 7 nucleotides align to TRBD2. Per germline, CDR1 SEHNR and CDR2 FQNEAQ (reference sequence). V gave up 1 base and J gave up 4 bases; unmatched junction bases: 4. This CDR3 has 14 residues. CDR3 sequence: CASSLGASGYEQYF. The DNA of the CDR3 is TGTGCCAGCAGCTTAGGTGCTAGCGGTTACGAGCAGTACTTC.

The chain employs TRBV5-6 and TRBJ2-1; maybe TRBD1 (6 bases). Germline V gene lookup returns CDR1 SGHDT and CDR2 YYEEEE. The CDR3 length is 18 residues. V was trimmed by 1 base and J by 5 bases, leaving 22 bases between them. The CDR3 reads CASSLRDTIRQSNNEQFF. The CDR3 DNA is TGTGCCAGCAGCTTGAGGGACACCATCCGTCAATCTAACAATGAGCAGTTCTTC.

V gene TRBV24-1 combines with J gene TRBJ1-3; 10 bases are shared with TRBD1. CDR3 length: 18 amino acids. V lost 4 bases to trimming and J lost 2 bases; unmatched junction nucleotides: 10. Germline V lookup: CDR1 KGHDR, CDR2 SFDVKD. This chain's CDR3 is CATSDLTGGIRAGNTIYF. The DNA for the CDR3 is TGTGCCACCAGTGACCTGACAGGGGGCATTAGGGCTGGAAACACCATATATTTT.

The rearrangement joins TRBV7-9 to TRBJ1-1; TRBD1 aligns across 9 bases. J was trimmed by 13 bases and V by 5 bases; bases with no gene match: 5. Germline loops: CDR1 SEHNR, CDR2 FQNEAQ (reference sequence). The CDR3 has 11 residues. CDR3 sequence reads: CASSRGQGCFF. The CDR3 DNA reads TGTGCCAGCAGCCGGGGACAGGGCTGTTTCTTT.

The rearrangement links TRBV7-8 to TRBJ1-5; D perhaps matches TRBD1 (5 bases). Trimming cost V 5 bases and J 4 bases, with 9 bases left between them. This CDR3 region has 13 residues. From germline, CDR1 is SGHVS and CDR2 FQNEAQ. The CDR3, as DNA: TGTGCCAGCAGCAGGGACGGTAATCAGCCCCAGCATTTT. This encodes CASSRDGNQPQHF.